A selection of T cell receptor beta chains follows, all from one sample in a study of PD-1 blockade in classical Hodgkin lymphoma. The method was immunoSEQ multiplex PCR; TCRdb's version includes in-frame clones alone and lacks a portion of them. Of roughly 20,000 clones in the sample, over 70% were seen once. The material sequenced was peripheral blood mononuclear cells (PBMCs), taken before the fourth cycle of nivolumab. The receptors shown here come from a human donor with classical Hodgkin lymphoma. The CDR3 runs from the conserved cysteine through the conserved F or W.

cdr3_length,v_call,j_call,cdr3_aa
14,TRBV6-1,TRBJ1-1,CASRLQGASTEAFF
15,TRBV5-6,TRBJ1-1,CASSFLTGEWPEAFF
12,TRBV19,TRBJ1-5,CASKVGNQPQHF
16,TRBV7-2,TRBJ1-2,CASSLAPGRGAYGYTF
13,TRBV27,TRBJ1-1,CASSLGRRQDAFF
13,TRBV27,TRBJ2-7,CASSSPNLVEQYF
16,TRBV4-1,TRBJ2-7,CASSQDGLAGVGEQYF
14,TRBV10-3,TRBJ1-3,CAISGQISGNTIYF
18,TRBV18,TRBJ2-3,CASSPPPFEATSTDTQYF
17,TRBV11-2,TRBJ2-3,CASSSQGSFYRTDTQYF
15,TRBV18,TRBJ1-1,CASSSSGQGNTEAFF
16,TRBV27,TRBJ1-5,CASSSGQGEVSQPQHF
16,TRBV7-9,TRBJ2-5,CASSLGYQGFLETQYF
14,TRBV27,TRBJ2-3,CASSQSAGTDTQYF
15,TRBV11-2,TRBJ2-4,CASSLDWAPSGLQYF
15,TRBV6-1,TRBJ2-7,CASRGLAGNSYEQYF
14,TRBV14,TRBJ1-2,CASSLGQRLYGYTF
13,TRBV19,TRBJ1-1,CASSLTDFTEAFF
12,TRBV11-2,TRBJ2-5,CASSLDRETQYF
15,TRBV5-1,TRBJ1-2,CASRQGQVLNYGYTF
16,TRBV4-2,TRBJ1-3,CASSQESSGRGNTIYF
15,TRBV27,TRBJ2-5,CASSASGHPGETQYF
14,TRBV5-1,TRBJ2-1,CASSLGGANNEQFF